This T cell receptor beta chain was obtained from a study of cytomegalovirus exposure and HLA in healthy donors. Regarding the study as a whole: The investigators catalogued 150 to 200 TCR beta chains as cytomegalovirus-associated.

The V segment lost 4 bases and the J segment 6 bases; nucleotides outside the gene matches: 3. CDR1 and CDR2 (germline): MNHNS, SASEGT. The CDR3 loop spans 12 amino acids. A multiplex PCR was run with 60 Vbeta primers and 13 Jbeta primers. Profiling relied on immunoSEQ multiplex PCR, and the TCRdb table lists in-frame clones only, not all of them. The sample has 110,000 or so clones, 82% seen once. This clone was recorded once. Its antigen is unidentified. Sequencing was carried out using PBMCs. The genes are TRBV6-1 and TRBJ2-7, with TRBD1 matching over 7 bases. This TCR came from a woman between 18 and 30 years old in good health and CMV-seronegative. CDR3 sequence: CASSVDRVEQYV. The CDR3 DNA is TGTGCCAGCAGTGTCGACAGGGTCGAGCAGTACGTC.